The present TCR beta chain was sequenced within a study of T cells after yellow fever vaccination. The CDR3 sequence is 15 residues long. Germline V gene data show CDR1 as SGHTA and CDR2 as FQGNSA. V gave up 0 bases and J gave up 3 bases; unmatched junction bases: 3. TCRdb called the 5' RACE reads again in MiXCR, with one record for every CDR3 protein. This table holds 450,000 to 550,000 distinct CDR3 sequences, roughly a fifth found once. The receptor was derived from a man younger than 40 who received the YFV17D yellow fever vaccine. The source was PBMCs, collected 15 days after the yellow fever booster vaccination. The J gene is TRBJ2-7, the V gene TRBV7-2, with 9 positions matching TRBD2. Written as DNA, the CDR3 is TGTGCCAGCAGCTTAGCGTTGACTAGCGGCTACGAGCAGTACTTC. Encoded protein: CASSLALTSGYEQYF.